This T cell receptor (beta chain) stems from a study of control samples from healthy donors and cancer patients (TCRdb year 2020). Worth noting for this clone: Which antigen it targets is not known. No base quality information exists; no much larger clone differs at one position.

Trimming accounts for 2 bases at V and 8 bases at J, while the number of junction bases matched to no gene is 5. The germline V gene sets CDR1 to MNHEY and CDR2 to SVGAGI. The CDR3, from cysteine to phenylalanine, totals 13 residues. The sequence is cut down to CDR3 DNA, 39 bases in frame from base 1. The library was prepared using the immunoSEQ multiplex PCR assay. TCRdb took over this immuneACCESS table, retaining in-frame rearrangements with V and J assigned. Such tables are incomplete; in checked studies, under half of the missing clones stem from an unresolved V gene, and the remainder is unexplained. The sample table shows 150,000 to 180,000 clones, and about 94% are seen once. The leading ten clones occupy about 5% of the sample.

The source of this sequence is a man between 35 and 55 years old in good health. The sequence links TRBV6-5 to TRBJ1-2, with 7 junctional bases fitting TRBD1. Material: blood. The CDR3 reads CASSYLDRRGYTF. Read as DNA, the sequence is TGTGCCAGCAGTTACCTGGACAGGAGGGGCTACACCTTC.